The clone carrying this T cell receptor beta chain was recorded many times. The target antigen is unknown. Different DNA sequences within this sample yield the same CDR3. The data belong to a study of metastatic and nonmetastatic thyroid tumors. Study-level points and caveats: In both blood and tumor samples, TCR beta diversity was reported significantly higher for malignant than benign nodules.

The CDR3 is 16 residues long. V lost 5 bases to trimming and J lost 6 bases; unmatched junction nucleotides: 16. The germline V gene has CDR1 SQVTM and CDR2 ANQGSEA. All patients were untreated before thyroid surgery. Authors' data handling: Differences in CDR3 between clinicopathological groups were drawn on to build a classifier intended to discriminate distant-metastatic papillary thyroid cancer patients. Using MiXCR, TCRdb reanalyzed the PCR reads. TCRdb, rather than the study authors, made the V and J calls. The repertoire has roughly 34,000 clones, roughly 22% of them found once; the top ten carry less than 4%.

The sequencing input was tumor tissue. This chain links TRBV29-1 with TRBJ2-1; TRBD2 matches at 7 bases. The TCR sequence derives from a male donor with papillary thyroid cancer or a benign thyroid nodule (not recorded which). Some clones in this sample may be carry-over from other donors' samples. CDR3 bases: TGCAGCGTTAAACTCCCGGGACTAAGAGCCGGCAATGAGCAGTTCTTC. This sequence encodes CSVKLPGLRAGNEQFF.